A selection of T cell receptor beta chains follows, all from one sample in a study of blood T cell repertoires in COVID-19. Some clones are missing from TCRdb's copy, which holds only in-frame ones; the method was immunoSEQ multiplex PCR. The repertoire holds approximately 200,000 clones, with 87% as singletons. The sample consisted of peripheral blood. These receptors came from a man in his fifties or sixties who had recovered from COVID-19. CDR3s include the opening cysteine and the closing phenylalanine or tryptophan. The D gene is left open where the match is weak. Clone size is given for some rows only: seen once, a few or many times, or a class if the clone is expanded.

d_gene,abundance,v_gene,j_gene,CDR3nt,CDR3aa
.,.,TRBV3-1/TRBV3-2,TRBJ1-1,TGTGCCAGCACCTTCAACGACGGGGATGAAGCTTTCTTT,CASTFNDGDEAFF
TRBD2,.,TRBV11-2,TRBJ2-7,TGTGCCAGCAGGTTGGGAGGGGAGGAGCAGTACTTC,CASRLGGEEQYF
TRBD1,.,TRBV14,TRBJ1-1,TGTGCCAGCAGCCAAAGGACAGGGTGGAACACTGAAGCTTTCTTT,CASSQRTGWNTEAFF
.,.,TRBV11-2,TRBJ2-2,TGTGCCAGCCGTCAGGGGAGCACCGGGGAGCTGTTTTTT,CASRQGSTGELFF
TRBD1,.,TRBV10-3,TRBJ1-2,TGTGCCATCAGTGAGTTCGGGACAGGCTTCTATGGCTACACCTTC,CAISEFGTGFYGYTF
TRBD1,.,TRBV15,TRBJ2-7,TGTGCCACCAGCAGCACCGGGACAGGGGCCTACGAGCAGTACTTC,CATSSTGTGAYEQYF
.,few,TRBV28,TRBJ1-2,TGTGCCAGCAGAAAATTGACAGGATATGGCTACACCTTC,CASRKLTGYGYTF
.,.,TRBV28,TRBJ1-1,TGTGCCAGCAGAAGAACACAGAACACTGAAGCTTTCTTT,CASRRTQNTEAFF
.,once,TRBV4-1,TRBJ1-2,TGCGCCAGCAGCCAAGATGGGGGGACCTACACCTTC,CASSQDGGTYTF
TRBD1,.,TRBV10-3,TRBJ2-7,TGTGCCACCGGGACAGATTACGAGCAGTACTTC,CATGTDYEQYF
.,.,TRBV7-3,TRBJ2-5,TGTGCCAGCAGCCGGATCGGGGGGACCCAGTACTTC,CASSRIGGTQYF
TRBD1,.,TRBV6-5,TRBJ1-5,TGTGCCAGCACAGGGGGCGGCAATCAGCCCCAGCATTTT,CASTGGGNQPQHF
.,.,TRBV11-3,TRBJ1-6,TGTGCCAGCAGCTTAGGAGGTCGGATTTCACCCCTCCACTTT,CASSLGGRISPLHF
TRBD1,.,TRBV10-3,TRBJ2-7,TGTGCCATCAGTGGGGAAGACAGGGGGGAGTACGAGCAGTACTTC,CAISGEDRGEYEQYF
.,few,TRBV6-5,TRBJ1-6,TGTGCCACAGCAGGGGAGGGCTATAATTCACCCCTCCACTTT,CATAGEGYNSPLHF
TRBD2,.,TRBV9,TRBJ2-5,TGTGCCAGCAGCGTAGCCCGGGACTACCGAGAGACCCAGTACTTC,CASSVARDYRETQYF
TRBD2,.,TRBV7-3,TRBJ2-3,TGTGCCAGCAGTTCAGCTAGCGGGGATACGCAGTATTTT,CASSSASGDTQYF
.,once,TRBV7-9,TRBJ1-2,TGTGCCAGCAGCTTCGGGGAGGCCGGCGGGTATGGCTACACCTTC,CASSFGEAGGYGYTF
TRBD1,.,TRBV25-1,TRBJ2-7,TGTGCCAGCAGTAGAGACAGGGGCTACGAGCAGTACTTC,CASSRDRGYEQYF
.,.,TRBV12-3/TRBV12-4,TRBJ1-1,TGTGCCAGCAGTCCAAACAGGGCCACTGAAGCTTTCTTT,CASSPNRATEAFF
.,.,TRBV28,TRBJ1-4,TGTGCCAGCACCTCGCCACAGGGCCTCCCAAAACTGTTTTTT,CASTSPQGLPKLFF
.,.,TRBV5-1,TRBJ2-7,TGCGCCAGCAGCTTAACACTAGCATTTTACGAGCAGTACTTC,CASSLTLAFYEQYF
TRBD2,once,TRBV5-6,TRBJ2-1,TGTGCCAGCAGCTTGCTGCGGGGGAGCTCCTACAATGAGCAGTTCTTC,CASSLLRGSSYNEQFF
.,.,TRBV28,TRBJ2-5,TGTGCCAGCAGGGGAGGGGGTTGGGAGACCCAGTACTTC,CASRGGGWETQYF
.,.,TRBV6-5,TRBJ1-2,TGTGCCCAACGAGGGCCCTGGGGTGGCTACACCTTC,CAQRGPWGGYTF
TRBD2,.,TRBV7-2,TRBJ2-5,TGTGCCAGCAGCTTACCTAGCGGGGGGACCCAAGAGACCCAGTACTTC,CASSLPSGGTQETQYF
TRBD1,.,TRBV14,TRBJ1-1,TGTGCCAGCAGCCAAATGACAGGGGGGACTGAAGCTTTCTTT,CASSQMTGGTEAFF
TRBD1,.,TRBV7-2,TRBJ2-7,TGTGCCAGCAGCCCCCGACAGGGTTCCTACGAGCAGTACTTC,CASSPRQGSYEQYF
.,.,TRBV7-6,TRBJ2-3,TGTGCCAGCAGCATGGGGGGAGCGCTAGTCACAGATACGCAGTATTTT,CASSMGGALVTDTQYF
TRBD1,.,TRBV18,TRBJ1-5,TGTGCCAGCTCACCACTCAGAAAGGGCAGGGGGTTCGATCAGCCCCAGCATTTT,CASSPLRKGRGFDQPQHF
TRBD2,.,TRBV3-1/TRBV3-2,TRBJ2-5,TGTGCCAGCAGCTCCACTCTGACCGGGACTAGTGGAGAGACCCAGTACTTC,CASSSTLTGTSGETQYF
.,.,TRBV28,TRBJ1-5,TGTGCCAGCAGTTCTTCCCAGCCCCAGCATTTT,CASSSSQPQHF
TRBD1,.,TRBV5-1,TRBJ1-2,TGCGCCAGCAGCTTGGGGGAAAGGGGGCGTGTTGGCTACACCTTC,CASSLGERGRVGYTF
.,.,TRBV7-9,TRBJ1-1,TGTGCCAGCAGCCGTGACATGATGGGGAGAGCTTTCTTT,CASSRDMMGRAFF
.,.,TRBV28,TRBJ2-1,TGTGCCAGCAGCGGACCGGGGAGATCGGAATCCTACAATGAGCAGTTCTTC,CASSGPGRSESYNEQFF
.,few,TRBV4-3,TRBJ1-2,TGCGCCAGCAGCCAGGATACTCGGGGGACTGGCTACACCTTC,CASSQDTRGTGYTF
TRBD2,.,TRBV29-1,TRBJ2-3,TGCAGCGGTGCCCGGGCTAGCGGTCGCACAGATACGCAGTATTTT,CSGARASGRTDTQYF
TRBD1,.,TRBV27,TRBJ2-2,TGTGCCAGTGCCGGGGACAGGCCACTCCTGGGGGAGCTGTTTTTT,CASAGDRPLLGELFF
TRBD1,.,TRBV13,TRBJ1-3,TGTGCCAGCAGCCCACAGGGGGCGCCCTCTGGAAACACCATATATTTT,CASSPQGAPSGNTIYF
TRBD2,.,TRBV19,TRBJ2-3,TGTGCCAGTAGTGGGATGGGACTAGCTACAGATACGCAGTATTTT,CASSGMGLATDTQYF
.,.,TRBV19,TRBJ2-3,TGTGCCAGTAGTACCCTCTTACGGGTGGCAGATACGCAGTATTTT,CASSTLLRVADTQYF
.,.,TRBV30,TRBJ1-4,TGTGCCTGGAAATCGGGATGGGAAAAACTGTTTTTT,CAWKSGWEKLFF
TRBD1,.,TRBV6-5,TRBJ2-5,TGTGCCAGCAGTTTAACCGGGACAGGACGAGAGACCCAGTACTTC,CASSLTGTGRETQYF
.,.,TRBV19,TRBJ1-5,TGTGCCAGTAGGATAGGGCAGACAGTAGGAAATCAGCCCCAGCATTTT,CASRIGQTVGNQPQHF
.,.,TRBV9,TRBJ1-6,TGTGCCAGCACCCCCGCCAGCTCCTATAATTCACCCCTCCACTTT,CASTPASSYNSPLHF
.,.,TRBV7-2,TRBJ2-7,TGTGCCAGCAGCTTAGACCAGGGAACCTACGAGCAGTACTTC,CASSLDQGTYEQYF
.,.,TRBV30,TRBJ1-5,TGTGCCTGGAGTGGAGCGCGTAGCAATCAGCCCCAGCATTTT,CAWSGARSNQPQHF
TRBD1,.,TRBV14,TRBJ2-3,TGTGCCAGCAGCCAAGCCGGGACAGGGAAATTCGCTTTT,CASSQAGTGKFAF
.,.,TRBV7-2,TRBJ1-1,TGTGCCAGCAGCTTAGATGCGGGGACCATGAACACTGAAGCTTTCTTT,CASSLDAGTMNTEAFF
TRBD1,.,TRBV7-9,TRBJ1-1,TGTGCCAGCAGTCCCCGGACAGGGTCTGCCACTGAAGCTTTCTTT,CASSPRTGSATEAFF
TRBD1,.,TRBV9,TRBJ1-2,TGTGCCAGCAGCGCGGGACAGGGGGGCTATGGCTACACCTTC,CASSAGQGGYGYTF
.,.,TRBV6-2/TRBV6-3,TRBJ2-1,TGTGCCAGCAGTTACTCGGAAACTAGGAAGTTCTTC,CASSYSETRKFF
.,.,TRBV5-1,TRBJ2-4,TGCGCCAGCAGCCCATGGGGGGACAGTGTAGCCAAAAACATTCAGTACTTC,CASSPWGDSVAKNIQYF
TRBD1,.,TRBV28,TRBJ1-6,TGTGCCAGCAGTTTATCCGGCGGGGGACAGGGGTATAATTCACCCCTCCACTTT,CASSLSGGGQGYNSPLHF
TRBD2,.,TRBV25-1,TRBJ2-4,TGTGCCAGCGCGGGGGTGGGGGTTCAGTACTTC,CASAGVGVQYF
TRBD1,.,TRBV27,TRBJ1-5,TGTGCCAGCAGTTTTGGGCAGGGGGCCAATCAGCCCCAGCATTTT,CASSFGQGANQPQHF
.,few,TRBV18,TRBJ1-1,TGTGCCAGCTCACCATCGACGGGGAACACTGAAGCTTTCTTT,CASSPSTGNTEAFF